This passage covers 23 T cell receptor beta chains from one sample sequenced in a study of tumor and adjacent non-tumor tissue in lung cancer. RNA was extracted from bulk tissue without any cell sorting. This non-tumor lung sample came from over 3 cm beyond the tumor edge. The library came from three nested PCR rounds adapted from ARM-PCR protocols. Via MiXCR, TCRdb re-called the multiplex PCR reads, giving one row per CDR3 protein. Of about 48,000 distinct CDR3 sequences in the sample, 55% to 65% were seen once. Specimen: distant non-tumor lung tissue. The source is a woman in her 70s with non-small cell lung cancer.

This clonotype has at least ten counts. The chain uses TRBV28 and TRBJ1-2; 8 nucleotides align to TRBD1. The CDR3 is 15 amino acids. V trimming: 6 bases; J trimming: 5 bases; junction bases outside the gene matches: 11. Germline CDR1 MDHEN, CDR2 SYDVKM. The CDR3 spells CASSKNPGQVYGYTF. The CDR3 nucleotides read TGTGCCAGCAGCAAAAACCCGGGACAGGTATATGGCTACACCTTC.

The rearrangement joins TRBV5-4 to TRBJ2-5; D gene uncertain. Germline values: CDR1 SGHNT, CDR2 YYREEE (reference sequence). Trimming took off 8 bases at V and 5 bases at J, with 19 bases between the two ends. This CDR3 has 14 amino acids. DNA of the CDR3: TGTGCCAGTAGCCTCGGCTGGAGTTCTGAGACCCAGTACTTC. It codes for CASSLGWSSETQYF.

A note on this clonotype: Germline and junction disagree at one end, which may indicate a read error. Here the CDR3 DNA reads TGTGCCAGCAGCCACACCCTGAACACTGAAGCTTTCTTT. Residues: CASSHTLNTEAFF. J is TRBJ1-1 and V is TRBV4-1; D remains unclear. The CDR3 runs to 13 residues. Germline loops: CDR1 MGHRA, CDR2 YSYEKL.

In the case of this clonotype: Compared with germline, one end of the junction differs, possibly owing to a read error. DNA of the CDR3: TGTGCCAGCAGTCGACCGAGACAGGGTACTGGAAGCACCATACATTTT. It is translated as CASSRPRQGTGSTIHF. The V gene is TRBV5-4, the J gene TRBJ1-3, with 7 bases lining up with TRBD1. CDR1 and CDR2 (germline): SGHNT, YYREEE (reference sequence). This CDR3 has 16 residues.

This chain joins TRBV9 and TRBJ2-2; maybe TRBD1 (5 bases). Trimming cost V 4 bases and J 10 bases, with 26 bases left between them. Germline V CDR1 and CDR2: SGDLS, YYNGEE. This CDR3 contains 17 residues. CDR3 bases: TGTGCCAGCAGCACAAGGGGTCCAGGGCTTGTGTCCGTGGAGCTGTTTTTT. Its translation: CASSTRGPGLVSVELFF.

This clonotype has only a few counts. A much larger clone differs from this one at a single base, so this may be a read error. The chain has TRBV10-2 and TRBJ1-4; D perhaps matches TRBD1 (5 bases). The CDR3 loop spans 14 amino acids. The germline CDR1 and CDR2 sequences are WSHSY and SAAADI. The CDR3 spells CTSRLTRTNEKLFF. CDR3 nucleotides: TGCACCAGCAGACTAACCCGGACAAATGAAAAACTGTTTTTT.

On this clonotype: A much larger clone lies one base from this, so it may be a read error. This chain links TRBV20-1 with TRBJ2-5; 8 nucleotides agree with TRBD2. Per germline, CDR1 DFQATT and CDR2 SNEGSKA (reference sequence). CDR3 length: 14 residues. The CDR3 here is CNAWGLVIEETQYF. CDR3 coding DNA: TGCAATGCTTGGGGACTAGTTATAGAAGAGACCCAGTACTTC.

This chain connects TRBV4-1 to TRBJ1-6; D perhaps matches TRBD1 (6 bases). This CDR3 contains 14 residues. CDR1 MGHRA and CDR2 YSYEKL come from the germline V gene. V gave up 10 bases and J gave up 7 bases, with 17 bases separating them. For the CDR3, the DNA is TGCGCCAACAGTCATAGGACAGAAAATTCACCCCTCCACTTT. Translated: CANSHRTENSPLHF.

As for this clonotype: No conserved phenylalanine or tryptophan is present at the end of the CDR3, so a read error is the likely explanation. The DNA is left out, because the CDR3 cannot be placed on it with certainty; the CDR3 is given as TCRdb lists it. The genes are TRBV11-1 and TRBJ1-1; the table's D call of TRBD1 was not tested on the DNA. Looked up from germline, CDR1 is SGHAT and CDR2 is FQDESV (reference sequence). Including both end residues, the CDR3 is 15 amino acids long. The CDR3 sequence is CASIPRVQGDTEVFI.

V usage is TRBV5-1 and J usage is TRBJ2-7; a weak D match, TRBD1 (5 bases). V shed 5 bases and J shed 4 bases, with 16 bases lying between them. The CDR3 is 14 amino acids. Germline lookup yields CDR1 SGHRS and CDR2 YFSETQ. The chain's CDR3 is CASRSEWGDYEQYF. In nucleotides, the CDR3 is TGCGCCAGCAGGTCTGAGTGGGGCGATTACGAGCAGTACTTC. Using reference TRBV5-1 and TRBJ2-7 for the parts outside the CDR3, the full variable domain is KAGVTQTPRYLIKTRGQQVTLSCSPISGHRSVSWYQQTPGQGLQFLFEYFSETQRNKGNFPGRFSGRQFSNSRSEMNVSTLELGDSALYLCASRSEWGDYEQYFGPGTRLTVT.

With regard to this clonotype: The germline gene is not matched at one end of the junction; a read error may be the cause. This chain uses TRBV6-5 with TRBJ2-1; 10 bases line up with TRBD2. The CDR3 contains 15 residues. Germline V gene lookup returns CDR1 MNHEY and CDR2 SVGAGI. This CDR3 reads CTSTASGSWYDEQFF. As DNA, the CDR3 is TGTACCAGCACAGCTAGCGGGAGCTGGTACGATGAGCAGTTCTTC.

The chain combines TRBV7-2 with TRBJ2-7; D may be TRBD2 (5 bases). V lost 5 bases to trimming and J lost 7 bases, with 21 bases between them. Germline V gives CDR1 SGHTA, CDR2 FQGNSA. The length of the CDR3 is 15 residues. This CDR3 is CASSVLSTARGEQYF. The CDR3 DNA is TGTGCCAGCAGCGTCCTTTCGACCGCCAGAGGGGAGCAGTACTTC.

This clonotype came up a few times. This chain joins TRBV11-1 and TRBJ2-1, with unresolved D. The germline V and J ends were trimmed by 2 bases and 8 bases, with 16 bases remaining between them. The germline V gene has CDR1 SGHAT and CDR2 FQDESV (reference sequence). The CDR3 length is 15 residues. As DNA, the CDR3 is TGTGCCAGCAGCTTACTTGGTAGCTCCTGCGATGAGCAGTTCTTC. This encodes CASSLLGSSCDEQFF.

This rearrangement joins TRBV4-2 to TRBJ2-2; maybe TRBD2 (5 bases). The CDR3 has 16 amino acids. The V and J ends lost 0 bases and 16 bases respectively, with 24 bases between them. The germline V gene encodes CDR1 LGHNA and CDR2 YNFKEQ. The CDR3 protein is CASSQDWATNAGVRFF. The CDR3 region has the DNA TGTGCCAGCAGCCAAGATTGGGCCACGAACGCCGGGGTGCGGTTTTTT.

The table lists this clonotype with a few counts. A much larger clone lies a single base off, so this may be a read error. The chain carries TRBV27 and TRBJ2-7; 8 bases match TRBD1. The CDR3 consists of 14 residues. With V trimmed by 7 bases and J by 7 bases, 12 bases remained unmatched. Germline lookup yields CDR1 MNHEY and CDR2 SMNVEV (reference sequence). The CDR3 nucleotides are TGTGCCAGCAATTGGTACGGGACAGGAAAAGAGCAGTACTTC. It is translated as CASNWYGTGKEQYF.

Notes on this clonotype: Mismatch with germline at one junction end may stem from a read error. V usage is TRBV14 and J usage is TRBJ1-1; D gene unclear. Germline CDR1 reads SGHDN; CDR2 reads FVKESK. There are 12 residues in the CDR3. CDR3 residues: CVSSWVNTEAFF. CDR3 bases: TGTGTCAGCAGCTGGGTAAACACTGAAGCTTTCTTT. Using reference TRBV14 and TRBJ1-1 for the parts outside the CDR3, the full variable domain is EAGVTQFPSHSVIEKGQTVTLRCDPISGHDNLYWYRRVMGKEIKFLLHFVKESKQDESGMPNNRFLAERTGGTYSTLKVQPAELEDSGVYFCVSSWVNTEAFFGQGTRLTVV.

As regards this clonotype: The junction departs from the called germline gene at one end, perhaps through a read error. The chain employs TRBV4-2 and TRBJ2-2; 7 positions agree with TRBD1. This CDR3 comprises 14 residues. The germline V gene has CDR1 LGHNA and CDR2 YNFKEQ. The DNA of the CDR3 is TGTGCCAGAAGCCAACAGGGGAGCACGGGGGAGCTGTTTTTT. This gives the protein CARSQQGSTGELFF.

With respect to this clonotype: Because the CDR3's place on the DNA is in doubt, the DNA is left out and the CDR3 is given as listed by TCRdb. The chain carries TRBV6-5 and TRBJ2-3. Germline V CDR1 and CDR2: MNHEY, SVGAGI. The CDR3 extends over 15 residues, inclusive of both ends. CDR3 in amino acids: CGSSYSCMNTGTQYF.

With regard to this clonotype: Possible read error: a much larger clone is one base away. This sequence joins TRBV28 and TRBJ2-6; D perhaps matches TRBD2 (5 bases). The germline V gene encodes CDR1 MDHEN and CDR2 SYDVKM. This CDR3 region has 15 residues. The CDR3: CVSSLTGNGANVLTF. CDR3 DNA sequence: TGTGTCAGCAGTTTAACGGGGAACGGGGCCAACGTCCTGACTTTC.

A note on this clonotype: This may arise from a read error, as a much more abundant clone is one base away. The V and J genes are TRBV16 and TRBJ1-1; D remains ambiguous. This CDR3 is built from 12 residues. Germline loops: CDR1 KGHSY, CDR2 FQNENV. The CDR3 loop reads CARSGGNAEAFF. The DNA for the CDR3 is TGTGCCCGAAGCGGAGGGAACGCTGAAGCTTTCTTT.

This chain links TRBV2 with TRBJ1-5; unclear D gene. The V and J ends lost 6 bases and 0 bases respectively, with 3 bases between them. Looked up from germline, CDR1 is SNHLY and CDR2 is FYNNEI. The CDR3 length is 12 residues. The chain's CDR3 is CASRLSNQPQHF. The CDR3 DNA is TGTGCCAGCAGGCTTAGCAATCAGCCCCAGCATTTT. Supplemented by reference TRBV2 and TRBJ1-5, the full variable domain reads EPEVTQTPSHQVTQMGQEVILRCVPISNHLYFYWYRQILGQKVEFLVSFYNNEISEKSEIFDDQFSVERPDGSNFTLKIRSTKLEDSAMYFCASRLSNQPQHFGDGTRLSIL.

This clonotype appeared many times. This chain links TRBV10-2 with TRBJ1-1; 7 nucleotides line up with TRBD1. Germline V lookup: CDR1 WSHSY, CDR2 SAAADI. V was pared by 1 base and J by 7 bases, with 3 bases of the junction left unmatched. This CDR3 comprises 13 residues. CDR3 protein: CASSELAGGEAFF. For the CDR3, the DNA is TGCGCCAGCAGTGAGTTGGCAGGGGGTGAAGCTTTCTTT.

J is TRBJ2-7 and V is TRBV29-1; D may be TRBD2 (5 bases). The V end was cut by 4 bases, the J end by 9 bases, with 10 bases between. CDR1 is SQVTM, CDR2 ANQGSEA, per germline. This CDR3 comprises 10 residues. CDR3 sequence (DNA): TGCAGCGTTGCCGACTACAGGCAGTACTTC. Amino acids: CSVADYRQYF.